The 21 T cell receptor beta chains in this list originate from one sample, sequenced in a study of blood T cells in healthy people across ages. Sample-barcoded 5' priming and a J-beta primer mix drove a second PCR of roughly 6 to 12 cycles. Using its own MiXCR run on the 5' RACE reads, TCRdb lists one record per CDR3 protein. The table shows 700,000 to 1,000,000 distinct CDR3 sequences, with around 42% occurring only once. Sequencing was done on a sample of blood. Source of these receptors: a man aged 55 to 70 in good health.

This clonotype was observed a few times. The chain joins TRBV6-2 or TRBV6-3 to TRBJ2-5; perhaps D is TRBD1 or TRBD2 (5 bases each). Germline loops: CDR1 MNHEY, CDR2 SVGEGT. CDR3 length: 16 residues. Trimming took 0 bases from V and 3 from J, leaving 14 bases between them. As DNA, the CDR3 is TGTGCCAGCAGTTACTCGAGAGGGACCCTGGAAGAGACCCAGTACTTC. Protein product: CASSYSRGTLEETQYF.

The chain employs TRBV27 and TRBJ1-6; D gene unclear. The V end was cut by 0 bases, the J end by 5 bases, with 11 bases between. CDR1 and CDR2 (germline): MNHEY, SMNVEV (reference sequence). The CDR3 covers 16 residues. The CDR3 loop is CASSLSDIRNNSPLHF. For the CDR3, the DNA is TGTGCCAGCAGTTTATCTGATATTCGAAATAATTCACCCCTCCACTTT.

The V gene is TRBV20-1, the J gene TRBJ2-1, with D possibly TRBD1 on 6 matching bases. This CDR3 region has 14 residues. Germline CDR1 reads DFQATT; CDR2 reads SNEGSKA (reference sequence). Trimming cost V 5 bases and J 7 bases, with 18 bases left between them. The CDR3 nucleotides read TGCAGTGCTGCCGGGCAGGGGAATTTGAATGAGCAGTTCTTC. It is translated as CSAAGQGNLNEQFF.

This rearrangement joins TRBV24-1 to TRBJ2-3; 9 bases are shared with TRBD1. This CDR3 contains 16 residues. The junction had 7 bases not matched to a gene; V was cut back by 4 bases and J by 3 bases. From germline, CDR1 is KGHDR and CDR2 SFDVKD. As DNA, the CDR3 is TGTGCCACCAGTGACCCGACAGGGGGGGAGACAGATACGCAGTATTTT. This codes for CATSDPTGGETDTQYF.

The J gene is TRBJ2-3, the V gene TRBV5-8; D is perhaps TRBD1 (5 bases). Germline CDR1 SGHTS, CDR2 YDEGEE. Trimming took 2 bases from V and 4 from J, leaving 20 bases between them. This CDR3 has 17 residues. As DNA, the CDR3 is TGTGCCAGCAGCTTATCTGCGCAGTCTAAAGGGGCAGATACGCAGTATTTT. Translation gives CASSLSAQSKGADTQYF.

The chain employs TRBV18 and TRBJ2-1; D not certain. The germline V gene encodes CDR1 KGHSH and CDR2 LQKENI. The CDR3 is 13 amino acids. Trimming shortened V by 0 bases and J by 6 bases, and 6 bases separated the two germline ends. The DNA of the CDR3 is TGTGCCAGCTCACCACCGAATGTCAATGAGCAGTTCTTC. Translating it yields CASSPPNVNEQFF. The full variable domain, in which reference TRBV18 and TRBJ2-1 provide the parts outside the CDR3, is NAGVMQNPRHLVRRRGQEARLRCSPMKGHSHVYWYRQLPEEGLKFMVYLQKENIIDESGMPKERFSAEFPKEGPSILRIQQVVRGDSAAYFCASSPPNVNEQFFGPGTRLTVL.

This chain connects TRBV15 to TRBJ1-4; maybe TRBD1 (5 bases). V was clipped by 1 base and J by 7 bases, with 7 bases between them. This CDR3 region has 13 residues. Germline V gene lookup returns CDR1 LNHNV and CDR2 YYDKDF (reference sequence). CDR3 bases: TGTGCCACCAGCAGAGGTGGGGGTGAAAAACTGTTTTTT. Translated, it gives CATSRGGGEKLFF.

The V gene is TRBV9, the J gene TRBJ2-7, with D tentatively TRBD1 (5 bases). V was shortened by 3 bases and J by 2 bases, with 12 bases between the two germline ends. Germline lookup yields CDR1 SGDLS and CDR2 YYNGEE. CDR3 size: 14 residues. CDR3: CASSGDSSAYEQYF. The CDR3 bases are TGTGCCAGCAGCGGCGACAGCTCAGCCTACGAGCAGTACTTC.

This clonotype has more than one count but fewer than ten. The chain uses TRBV9 and TRBJ1-5; TRBD1 matches at 9 bases. The CDR3 extends over 15 amino acids. Per germline, CDR1 SGDLS and CDR2 YYNGEE. The V and J ends lost 5 bases and 7 bases, in that order; junction bases with no gene match: 10. The CDR3 region is CASSQTGTGYQPQHF. The DNA for the CDR3 is TGTGCCAGCAGTCAGACCGGGACAGGGTACCAGCCCCAGCATTTT.

With respect to this clonotype: The junction differs from germline at one of its ends, possibly a read error. This rearrangement joins TRBV9 to TRBJ2-1, with 10 bases matching TRBD2. Per germline, CDR1 SGDLS and CDR2 YYNGEE. The CDR3 consists of 17 residues. The CDR3 DNA is TGTGCCAGCAGCGGAAGAGCCGGGACTAGCGAACACAATGCGCAGTTCTTC. Translated: CASSGRAGTSEHNAQFF.

The CDR3 region has the DNA TGTGCCAGCAGCTCCACCGCCGGCTACGAGCAGTACTTC. Encoded protein: CASSSTAGYEQYF. The chain carries TRBV7-2 and TRBJ2-7; D is unclear. Germline values: CDR1 SGHTA, CDR2 FQGNSA. The length of the CDR3 is 13 residues. V gave up 4 bases and J gave up 3 bases, with 10 bases separating them.

The V call is TRBV29-1, the J call TRBJ1-1, with D uncertain. Germline lookup yields CDR1 SQVTM and CDR2 ANQGSEA. The CDR3 is 14 residues long. Trimming pared 1 base from V and 1 base from J, leaving 10 bases between. The CDR3 protein is CSVEGKFRNTEAFF. Written as DNA, the CDR3 is TGCAGCGTTGAAGGTAAATTCAGGAACACTGAAGCTTTCTTT.

This clonotype was observed a few times. The chain recombines TRBV15 with TRBJ2-5; D unresolved. This CDR3 comprises 16 residues. Germline V lookup: CDR1 LNHNV, CDR2 YYDKDF (reference sequence). The V and J ends lost 2 bases and 0 bases respectively, with 13 bases between them. Written as DNA, the CDR3 is TGTGCCACCAGCAGAATATCCTCCATGTACCAAGAGACCCAGTACTTC. Protein sequence: CATSRISSMYQETQYF.

The chain links TRBV2 to TRBJ2-4, with D unclear. V lost 8 bases, J lost 7 bases, and 18 bases lay in between. The CDR3 has 14 residues. The germline V gene has CDR1 SNHLY and CDR2 FYNNEI. The CDR3 loop is CASVKSEVRNIQYF. The CDR3 bases are TGTGCCAGCGTAAAGAGCGAGGTGCGCAACATTCAGTACTTC.

The chain employs TRBV25-1 and TRBJ2-7; D tentatively reads TRBD1 or TRBD2 (5 bases each). This CDR3 comprises 13 residues. Germline CDR1 is MGHDK and CDR2 is SYGVNS. V was shortened by 1 base and J by 5 bases, with 9 bases between the two germline ends. The CDR3: CASSELGVHEQYF. Written as DNA, the CDR3 is TGTGCCAGCAGTGAATTGGGGGTCCACGAGCAGTACTTC.

The genes are TRBV20-1 and TRBJ2-7; TRBD1 agrees at 11 bases. The germline V gene has CDR1 DFQATT and CDR2 SNEGSKA (reference sequence). V lost 4 bases to trimming and J lost 3 bases; unmatched junction nucleotides: 2. The CDR3 contains 13 residues. CDR3 nucleotides: TGCAGTGCTATGGACAGGGGGCTCTACGAGCAGTACTTC. The encoded protein is CSAMDRGLYEQYF.

The chain recombines TRBV30 with TRBJ1-2; no definite D call. Germline CDR1 GTSNPN, CDR2 SVGIG (reference sequence). This CDR3 region has 12 residues. Trimming stripped 4 bases from V and 5 bases from J, with 11 bases between. CDR3 residues: CAWTHTPYGYTF. The CDR3 DNA reads TGTGCCTGGACCCATACCCCTTATGGCTACACCTTC.

The rearrangement uses TRBV7-9 and TRBJ1-2; no reliable D call. CDR3 length: 13 residues. Germline loops: CDR1 SEHNR, CDR2 FQNEAQ (reference sequence). Trimming took off 4 bases at V and 4 bases at J, with 10 bases between the two ends. In DNA, the CDR3 is TGTGCCAGCAGCTCAAACGACGGCTATGGCTACACCTTC. It translates to CASSSNDGYGYTF.

This clonotype was counted a single time. A single base separates this from a much larger clone, so it may be a read error. This chain links TRBV6-5 with TRBJ2-1, with 7 bases that match TRBD1. Germline loops: CDR1 MNHEY, CDR2 SVGAGI. The CDR3 sequence is 13 residues long. V lost 6 bases to trimming and J lost 13 bases; unmatched junction nucleotides: 12. The CDR3 sequence: CASRTGYRETQFF. The CDR3 coding sequence is TGTGCCAGCAGGACAGGGTATAGGGAGACCCAGTTCTTC.

V is TRBV14 and J is TRBJ2-1; 10 nucleotides agree with TRBD2. This CDR3 comprises 15 residues. The trim removed 4 bases at V and 6 bases at J, leaving 6 bases unmatched. Germline values: CDR1 SGHDN, CDR2 FVKESK. The CDR3, as DNA: TGTGCCAGCAGCCCCGGGACTAGCGCTATCAATGAGCAGTTCTTC. Amino acids: CASSPGTSAINEQFF.

This rearrangement joins TRBV11-2 to TRBJ1-5; the match to TRBD1 covers 10 bases. The CDR3 has 17 residues. The germline V gene encodes CDR1 SGHAT and CDR2 FQNNGV. After removal of 1 base from V and 5 bases from J, the junction contained 8 bases not matched to a gene. Here the CDR3 reads CASSLVWGGQGHQPQHF. CDR3 coding DNA: TGTGCCAGCAGCTTAGTATGGGGGGGACAGGGGCATCAGCCCCAGCATTTT.